Reported below is one TCR beta chain. The data are from a study of T cell changes during pregnancy in multiple sclerosis. The protocol was immunoSEQ multiplex PCR, while the TCRdb copy is restricted to in-frame clones and leaves out a portion. The table lists more than 55,000 clones, 85% to 95% of them singletons. V was trimmed by 4 bases and J by 3 bases, leaving 17 bases between them. The CDR3 covers 15 residues. From germline, CDR1 is SGHRS and CDR2 YFSETQ. The sample was CD8+ T cells from peripheral blood mononuclear cells, taken in the third trimester of pregnancy. This TCR was recovered from a female donor with multiple sclerosis, enrolled in a pregnancy study. The rearrangement uses TRBV5-1 and TRBJ2-7; D gene ambiguous. This CDR3 reads CASSVSRVRLYEQYF. CDR3 nucleotides: TGCGCCAGCAGCGTTTCTCGTGTCAGGCTCTACGAGCAGTACTTC.